These T cell receptor beta chains were read from a single sample in a study of cytomegalovirus exposure and HLA in healthy donors. TCRdb's copy holds only in-frame clones and misses some; the assay was immunoSEQ multiplex PCR. Counted here are 120,000 or so clones, about 87% occurring once; the ten biggest clones make up about 1.8%. Specimen: PBMCs. These receptors all stem from a man younger than 35 in good health and CMV-seronegative. Both conserved end residues are part of each CDR3. Each record gives: D gene, clone size, V gene, J gene, CDR3 DNA, CDR3 protein. The D gene is left open where the match is weak. Clone size, where shown, is once, few, many, or a class for clones that have expanded.

TRBD2,.,TRBV27,TRBJ2-1,TGTGCCAGCAGAACTAGCGGGGGCCAGACCGACTACAATGAGCAGTTCTTC,CASRTSGGQTDYNEQFF
TRBD1,few,TRBV10-2,TRBJ1-5,TGCGCCAGCACCGCCCTTTTTCGACAGGGTAGGCAGCCCCAGCATTTT,CASTALFRQGRQPQHF
.,.,TRBV5-1,TRBJ1-1,TGCGCCAGCAGCCGTGGGCCCGTGAACACTGAAGCTTTCTTT,CASSRGPVNTEAFF
.,.,TRBV13,TRBJ2-2,TGTGCCAGCAGCCTCGATCAGGGCGGCACGAACACCGGGGAGCTGTTTTTT,CASSLDQGGTNTGELFF
.,.,TRBV19,TRBJ2-7,TGTGCCAGTAGTATGGGCAATAACTACGAGCAGTACTTC,CASSMGNNYEQYF
TRBD2,.,TRBV7-9,TRBJ2-7,TGTGCCAGCAGCTCTTGGACTAGCGGGAGGGCCTACGAGCAGTACTTC,CASSSWTSGRAYEQYF
TRBD1,.,TRBV2,TRBJ1-4,TGTGCCAGCAGCCGGACAGGGGTCCGGGAAGAACTGTTTTTT,CASSRTGVREELFF
.,.,TRBV5-1,TRBJ2-1,TGCGCCAGCAGCTTTACCCAGGAGCAGTTCTTC,CASSFTQEQFF
.,few,TRBV28,TRBJ2-7,TGTGCCAGCAGCCCCAACAGGGCCCGGTACGAGCAGTACTTC,CASSPNRARYEQYF
TRBD2,.,TRBV6-5,TRBJ2-7,TGTGCCAGCAGTTACTCGTCTAGCGGGACCTACGAGCAGTACTTC,CASSYSSSGTYEQYF
TRBD1,.,TRBV5-4,TRBJ2-1,TGTGCCAGCAGCCTCGGGACAGAATACAATGAGCAGTTCTTC,CASSLGTEYNEQFF
.,.,TRBV5-4,TRBJ1-2,TGTGCCAGCAGCTTGGCGTTGTCAGCTAACTATGGCTACACCTTC,CASSLALSANYGYTF
TRBD2,.,TRBV4-2,TRBJ2-3,TGTGCCAGCAGCCAAGAAGGACTAGCGGGAGAAGATACGCAGTATTTT,CASSQEGLAGEDTQYF
TRBD1,once,TRBV19,TRBJ1-1,TGTGCCAGTAGCATAGGGGGCGGCACTGAAGCTTTCTTT,CASSIGGGTEAFF
TRBD1,.,TRBV6-5,TRBJ1-5,TGTGCCAGCAGAAACCGACAGGGGAATCAGCCCCAGCATTTT,CASRNRQGNQPQHF
.,.,TRBV7-9,TRBJ2-1,TGTGCCAGCAGCCCCCCGGGAACAACCAGCTCCTACAATGAGCAGTTCTTC,CASSPPGTTSSYNEQFF
TRBD1,.,TRBV5-1,TRBJ2-1,TGCGCCAGCAGCGCGGATCCCGGGACAGTCTACAATGAGCAGTTCTTC,CASSADPGTVYNEQFF
TRBD2,.,TRBV28,TRBJ2-7,TGTGCCATCTTAAACAGCGGGGGCCAGGGGTGGTACTTC,CAILNSGGQGWYF
TRBD1,few,TRBV5-6,TRBJ1-5,TGTGCCAGCAGCTGGGGACAGGGGAATCAGCCCCAGCATTTT,CASSWGQGNQPQHF
.,.,TRBV7-9,TRBJ2-5,TGTGCCAGCAGCCCCAAATCCCAGGGGCAAGAGACCCAGTACTTC,CASSPKSQGQETQYF
TRBD1,few,TRBV6-5,TRBJ2-7,TGTGCCAGCAGCAAGGACAGGGGAGGGTACGAGCAGTACTTC,CASSKDRGGYEQYF
TRBD1,.,TRBV2,TRBJ1-5,TGTGCCAGCAGGGACAGGCGAGGCAATCAGCCCCAGCATTTT,CASRDRRGNQPQHF
.,.,TRBV6-5,TRBJ2-7,TGTGCCAGCAGTTACCTACAGGGTTCCGAGCAGTACTTC,CASSYLQGSEQYF
.,.,TRBV2,TRBJ1-5,TGTGCCAGCAGGGACCCTCTCGTCCAGGGTCAGCCCCAGCATTTT,CASRDPLVQGQPQHF
.,.,TRBV25-1,TRBJ1-1,TGTGCCAGCAGTGGTCTGGCTGGCACTGAAGCTTTCTTT,CASSGLAGTEAFF
.,.,TRBV2,TRBJ2-3,TGTGCCAGCAACCAGGGTCCAGATACGCAGTATTTT,CASNQGPDTQYF
.,.,TRBV28,TRBJ1-3,TGTGCCAGCAGCCGCCCCGGAGATGGAAACACCATATATTTT,CASSRPGDGNTIYF
.,.,TRBV11-2,TRBJ2-1,TGTGCCAGCAGCTTAGGTATTTACAATGAGCAGTTCTTC,CASSLGIYNEQFF
.,.,TRBV4-1,TRBJ1-5,TGCGCCAGCAGCCAAGAACAGAATCAGCCCCAGCATTTT,CASSQEQNQPQHF
TRBD2,.,TRBV29-1,TRBJ2-3,TGCAGCGTTGAACCGACTAGCGGTGGCACAGATACGCAGTATTTT,CSVEPTSGGTDTQYF
TRBD2,.,TRBV5-1,TRBJ2-1,TGCGCCAGCAGCTTGCTAGCGGGGAAAAACAATGAGCAGTTCTTC,CASSLLAGKNNEQFF
TRBD1,.,TRBV5-6,TRBJ1-2,TGTGCCAGCAGCTTGGTTCCAGGGGGCGACTATGGCTACACCTTC,CASSLVPGGDYGYTF
.,.,TRBV30,TRBJ2-7,TGTGCCTGGAGTGTACTATGGGGGGCCTACGAGCAGTACTTC,CAWSVLWGAYEQYF
.,.,TRBV5-6,TRBJ2-5,TGTGCCAGCAGCATAAAAGAGACCCAGTACTTC,CASSIKETQYF
TRBD1,.,TRBV7-9,TRBJ2-5,TGTGCCAGCAGCACCCGGGACAGGGGGCTTGGAGAGACCCAGTACTTC,CASSTRDRGLGETQYF
.,.,TRBV29-1,TRBJ1-1,TGCAGCGTTGAAAGGAGTGACAGAGATAAAGGGACTGAAGCTTTCTTT,CSVERSDRDKGTEAFF